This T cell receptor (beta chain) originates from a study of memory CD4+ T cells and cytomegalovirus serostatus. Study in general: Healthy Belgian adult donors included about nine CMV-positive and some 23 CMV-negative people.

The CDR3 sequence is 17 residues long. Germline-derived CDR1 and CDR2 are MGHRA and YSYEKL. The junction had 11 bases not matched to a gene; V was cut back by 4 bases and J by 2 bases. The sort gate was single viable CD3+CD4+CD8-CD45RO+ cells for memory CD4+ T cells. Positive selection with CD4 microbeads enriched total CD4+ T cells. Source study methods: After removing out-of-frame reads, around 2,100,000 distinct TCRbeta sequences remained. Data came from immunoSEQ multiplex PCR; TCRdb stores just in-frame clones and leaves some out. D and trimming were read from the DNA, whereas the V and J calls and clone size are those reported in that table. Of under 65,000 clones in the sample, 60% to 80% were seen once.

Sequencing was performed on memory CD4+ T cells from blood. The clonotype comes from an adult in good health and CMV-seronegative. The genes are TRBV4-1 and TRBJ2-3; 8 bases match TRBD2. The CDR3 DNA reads TGCGCCAGCAGCCTCATACGGGAGGGGGTCTACACAGATACGCAGTATTTT. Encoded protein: CASSLIREGVYTDTQYF.